A single TCR beta chain is shown here with its context. The sample comes from a study of blood T cell repertoires in COVID-19. In the authors' methods: Reference gene primer amplification gave nucleated cell count estimates. Sequenced by immunoSEQ multiplex PCR; TCRdb stores in-frame clones only, minus some. V, J and clone size are taken as reported in that table, and D and trimming were inferred from the DNA itself. The table has more than 120,000 clones, 84% seen once. Across under 25 US areas, participants ranged in age from roughly 18 to 95 years. Researchers sorted participants into cohorts using their self-reported clinical history. This receptor was identified in a man aged 50 or older in a cohort exposed to, infected with or recovered from COVID-19 (not recorded which). The sequencing sample was made of PBMCs or T cells enriched from blood (not recorded which).

DNA for the CDR3: TGTGCCAGCATCGCAGGGTCTTACAATGAGCAGTTCTTC. Its translation: CASIAGSYNEQFF. J is TRBJ2-1 and V is TRBV6-1, with D possibly being TRBD1 (5 bases). V shed 7 bases and J shed 4 bases, with 11 bases lying between them. The CDR3 is made up of 13 amino acids. Germline V gives CDR1 MNHNS, CDR2 SASEGT.